This TCR beta chain was sequenced in a study of diagnostic markers for celiac disease (dated by TCRdb to 2018 to 2021). With respect to this clonotype: The specificity of this receptor is unknown.

TCRdb records Illumina MiSeq as the sequencer. The reads underwent TCRdb reprocessing, giving one record for each CDR3 protein sequence and no DNA. The record for this sample contains around 8,000 distinct CDR3 sequences. 5.5% to 7.5% of the sample belongs to the ten largest clones. This TCR was recovered from a human donor. This table probably holds off-target reads from a library built for another chain. Source material: either unsorted cells or a sorted T cell fraction (not recorded which).

CDR3 sequence: CASSLTLGGLADNEQFF. This sequence uses TRBV11-2 and TRBJ2-1; TCRdb returns TRBD2, unconfirmable since there is no DNA. As encoded in the germline V gene, CDR1 is SGHAT while CDR2 is FQNNGV. From the cysteine through the phenylalanine, the CDR3 covers 17 amino acids. No coding sequence is recorded.